The T cell receptor beta chain under discussion was sequenced for a study of T cells after yellow fever vaccination. On the study more broadly: When fractions had low cell numbers, they were prepared with SMART-Seq v4 Ultra Low Input.

TCRdb reanalysed the 5' RACE reads using MiXCR and keeps one entry per CDR3 protein. Found here are 550,000 or so distinct CDR3 sequences, roughly 19% of them singletons; the top ten hold roughly an eighth. The CDR3 length is 13 residues. Unmatched junction bases numbered 2, after V lost 9 bases and J lost 2 bases. Germline V CDR1 and CDR2: SNHLY, FYNNEI. Study conclusions and caveats: Detected again after the booster were most primary-vaccination clones, at 96% CD4 and 88% CD8. Abundant clonotypes from the bulk population could have been carried over as contaminants into FACS-sorted repertoires.

This clonotype came up many times. What it binds is unknown. V gene TRBV2 combines with J gene TRBJ1-1, with 11 nucleotides matching TRBD1. The sequencing here drew on PBMCs, taken 15 days after the yellow fever booster vaccination. The source is a man aged 25 to 45 who received the YFV17D yellow fever vaccine. DNA for the CDR3: TGTGCCAGTCGGACAGGGGGCAACACTGAAGCTTTCTTT. This sequence encodes CASRTGGNTEAFF.